The next 14 T cell receptor beta chains were all read from a single sample in a study of T cells after yellow fever vaccination. TCRdb used MiXCR to reprocess the 5' RACE reads, holding one entry per CDR3 protein. The sample has around 310,000 distinct CDR3 sequences, 3% to 4.5% seen once. The material sequenced was PBMCs, taken 5 days after the yellow fever booster vaccination. These receptor sequences come from a man aged 18 to 35 who received the YFV17D yellow fever vaccine.

The rearrangement joins TRBV20-1 to TRBJ2-7; no firm D call. Deletions cut 0 bases from V and 0 bases from J, with 12 bases between. Per germline, CDR1 DFQATT and CDR2 SNEGSKA (reference sequence). The CDR3 loop spans 15 amino acids. CDR3 sequence (DNA): TGCAGTGCTAGAGATTTGGAATTGAGCTCCTACGAGCAGTACTTC. As protein: CSARDLELSSYEQYF.

In its sample, this clonotype was seen many times. The V and J genes are TRBV29-1 and TRBJ1-1; a weak D match, TRBD1 (5 bases). The CDR3 consists of 11 residues. Trimming pared 7 bases from V and 4 bases from J, leaving 10 bases between. In germline, CDR1 is SQVTM, CDR2 ANQGSEA. CDR3 sequence: CSACGGTEAFF. The DNA for the CDR3 is TGCAGCGCCTGTGGGGGCACTGAAGCTTTCTTT.

This clonotype was counted many times. The chain couples TRBV29-1 to TRBJ2-5; 8 bases fit TRBD2. The CDR3 is 14 residues long. The ends lost 5 bases at V and 4 bases at J; junction bases unmatched: 9. Germline V gene sequence: CDR1 SQVTM, CDR2 ANQGSEA. Here the CDR3 DNA reads TGCAGCGTTTCCGCAGCGGGGGTCGGAGAGACCCAGTACTTC. It yields the protein CSVSAAGVGETQYF.

The CDR3 region is CASSLGRDAYNEQFF. DNA of the CDR3: TGTGCCAGCAGCTTAGGACGGGACGCGTACAATGAGCAGTTCTTC. The chain uses TRBV11-1 and TRBJ2-1; D may match TRBD1 or TRBD2 (5 bases each). CDR3 length equals 15 residues. V lost 1 base and J lost 4, with 11 bases in between. CDR1 SGHAT and CDR2 FQDESV come from the germline V gene (reference sequence).

The chain links TRBV19 to TRBJ1-1, with D possibly matching TRBD1 (5 bases). From germline, CDR1 is LNHDA and CDR2 SQIVND (reference sequence). V was trimmed by 7 bases and J by 5 bases, leaving 17 bases between them. The CDR3 length is 14 residues. The CDR3 nucleotides are TGTGCCAGTAACAACAGGCCGGAGAAGACTGAAGCTTTCTTT. Translated, it gives CASNNRPEKTEAFF. Full variable domain (missing parts from reference TRBV19 and TRBJ1-1): DGGITQSPKYLFRKEGQNVTLSCEQNLNHDAMYWYRQDPGQGLRLIYYSQIVNDFQKGDIAEGYSVSREKKESFPLTVTSAQKNPTAFYLCASNNRPEKTEAFFGQGTRLTVV.

In its sample, this clonotype was seen a few times. This chain joins TRBV7-2 and TRBJ2-4; the D call may be TRBD1 or TRBD2 (5 bases each). Trimming took off 4 bases at V and 7 bases at J, with 11 bases between the two ends. The CDR3 is 13 amino acids. Germline lookup yields CDR1 SGHTA and CDR2 FQGNSA. For the CDR3, the DNA is TGTGCCAGCAGCTCTTGGGACCGCAACATTCAGTACTTC. It is translated as CASSSWDRNIQYF. Full variable domain (missing parts from reference TRBV7-2 and TRBJ2-4): GAGVSQSPSNKVTEKGKDVELRCDPISGHTALYWYRQSLGQGLEFLIYFQGNSAPDKSGLPSDRFSAERTGGSVSTLTIQRTQQEDSAVYLCASSSWDRNIQYFGAGTRLSVL.

The chain links TRBV12-3 or TRBV12-4 to TRBJ1-2; 11 bases match TRBD1. The V and J ends lost 3 bases and 8 bases, in that order; junction bases with no gene match: 8. The CDR3 spans 15 residues. The CDR3 DNA reads as TGTGCCAGCAGTTTCTCCTGGACAGGGGGCGACGGCTACACCTTC. It translates to CASSFSWTGGDGYTF.

This clonotype has a count of ten or more. J is TRBJ2-3 and V is TRBV4-3, with D unclear. The V and J ends lost 4 bases and 13 bases respectively, with 24 bases between them. The CDR3 has 15 amino acids. Germline-derived CDR1 and CDR2 are LGHNA and YSLEER. The CDR3 protein is CASSPEVQAITLKYF. CDR3 bases: TGCGCCAGCAGCCCTGAGGTCCAGGCTATTACCCTAAAGTATTTT.

The chain has TRBV19 and TRBJ2-7; no reliable D call. In germline, CDR1 is LNHDA, CDR2 SQIVND (reference sequence). The CDR3 spans 13 residues. Trimming took 4 bases from V and 5 from J, leaving 12 bases between them. CDR3 nucleotides: TGTGCCAGTAGTAGGTCTCGGGTCCACGAGCAGTACTTC. Translating it yields CASSRSRVHEQYF.

The chain links TRBV18 to TRBJ1-1; the D is unclear. The CDR3 has 13 amino acids. With 5 bases removed from V and 5 bases from J, the gap between germline ends came to 12 bases. Looked up from germline, CDR1 is KGHSH and CDR2 is LQKENI. CDR3 in DNA: TGTGCCAGCTCAGCTACCACAGATACTGAAGCTTTCTTT. Protein: CASSATTDTEAFF.

This clonotype appeared a few times. This sequence joins TRBV7-2 and TRBJ1-1; D ambiguous. V lost 1 base and J 1 base, leaving 7 bases between the germline ends. The length of the CDR3 is 14 residues. Per the germline V gene, CDR1 is SGHTA and CDR2 is FQGNSA. CDR3 in DNA: TGTGCCAGCAGCTTAGTGGAGGGGAACACTGAAGCTTTCTTT. Translated: CASSLVEGNTEAFF. Looking up the rest from reference TRBV7-2 and TRBJ1-1 gives the full variable domain: GAGVSQSPSNKVTEKGKDVELRCDPISGHTALYWYRQSLGQGLEFLIYFQGNSAPDKSGLPSDRFSAERTGGSVSTLTIQRTQQEDSAVYLCASSLVEGNTEAFFGQGTRLTVV.

Many counts were recorded for this clonotype. The chain couples TRBV7-2 to TRBJ1-6; D might be TRBD1 (5 bases). V lost 1 base and J 7 bases, leaving 8 bases between the germline ends. CDR1 is SGHTA, CDR2 FQGNSA, per germline. The CDR3 contains 14 residues. Here the CDR3 DNA reads TGTGCCAGCAGCTTAGACAGGAGGAATTCACCCCTCCACTTT. This encodes CASSLDRRNSPLHF.

This clonotype was counted a few times. V gene TRBV12-3 or TRBV12-4 combines with J gene TRBJ2-1, with 9 bases fitting TRBD2. This CDR3 is 16 amino acids long. Losses at the gene ends were 2 bases for V and 4 bases for J; bases not matched to a gene: 6. The CDR3 region is CASSLWGGGVYNEQFF. For the CDR3, the DNA is TGTGCCAGCAGTTTATGGGGCGGGGGGGTATACAATGAGCAGTTCTTC.

This rearrangement joins TRBV5-4 to TRBJ2-3, with 7 bases lining up with TRBD1. V lost 0 bases to trimming and J lost 4 bases; unmatched junction nucleotides: 5. Germline-derived CDR1 and CDR2 are SGHNT and YYREEE (reference sequence). The CDR3 is 15 amino acids. The CDR3 region has the DNA TGTGCCAGCAGCTTGGCCTTTGGGACAGCAGATACGCAGTATTTT. Its translation: CASSLAFGTADTQYF.